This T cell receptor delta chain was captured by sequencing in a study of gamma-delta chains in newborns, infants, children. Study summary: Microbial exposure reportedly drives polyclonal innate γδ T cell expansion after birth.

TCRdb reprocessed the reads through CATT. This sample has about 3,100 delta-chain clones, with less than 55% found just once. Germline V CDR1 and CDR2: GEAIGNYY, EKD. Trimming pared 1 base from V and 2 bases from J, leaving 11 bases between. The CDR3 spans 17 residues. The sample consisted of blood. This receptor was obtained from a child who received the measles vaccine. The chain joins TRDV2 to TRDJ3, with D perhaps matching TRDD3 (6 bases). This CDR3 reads CACDTAGIPWDTRQMFF. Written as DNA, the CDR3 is TGTGCCTGTGACACGGCGGGGATCCCCTGGGACACCCGACAGATGTTTTTC.